The source of this TCR beta chain is a study of chronic HIV infection and antiretroviral therapy. TCRdb fed the 5' RACE reads into MiXCR, producing one record per CDR3 protein. In the table there are 39,000 or so distinct CDR3 sequences, 7.5% to 9% of which are singletons. Germline CDR1 SGHNT, CDR2 YENEEA. The CDR3 consists of 16 residues. Deletions cut 0 bases from V and 2 bases from J, with 11 bases between. This clonotype was observed at least ten times. This clonotype originated in an adult who had HIV and had not received antiretroviral therapy, or was an uninfected healthy control (not recorded which). The sample consisted of peripheral blood. The V and J genes are TRBV11-3 and TRBJ2-1; D remains ambiguous. CDR3 in DNA: TGTGCCAGCAGCTTAGATGCTGCAGGAACCTACAATGAGCAGTTCTTC. Residues: CASSLDAAGTYNEQFF.